The T cell receptor beta chain under discussion was sequenced for a study of cytomegalovirus exposure and HLA in healthy donors. As for the study in general: Around 180 million T cells yielded about 120 million unique TCR beta sequences, as an earlier analysis found. Study findings and constraints: It was only CMV serostatus that was available as immune exposure information. Fewer than 200 TCR beta chains were listed as cytomegalovirus-associated.

Amplification used 60 Vbeta primers and 13 Jbeta primers. In the study's own analysis: Tens of millions of unique TCR beta chains, roughly 11 million of them shared, were counted by a later analysis. Clones were read by immunoSEQ multiplex PCR, and TCRdb kept only the in-frame ones, dropping some. V, J and clone size are those of that table, while D and trimming were read from the DNA. The sample has roughly 170,000 clones; around 80% are singletons. Of note for this clone: The antigen is unknown.

Sequencing was performed on PBMCs. The receptor's source is a woman between 50 and 59 years old in good health and CMV-seropositive.

CDR3 nucleotides: TGTGCCAGCAGCAGACTAGCGGGGGGCCGGGGAGATACGCAGTATTTT. Translating it yields CASSRLAGGRGDTQYF. This rearrangement joins TRBV27 to TRBJ2-3, with 13 nucleotides matching TRBD2. This CDR3 is built from 16 residues. The J segment lost 5 bases and the V segment lost 6 bases, leaving 8 bases of the junction unmatched. CDR1 and CDR2 (germline): MNHEY, SMNVEV (reference sequence).